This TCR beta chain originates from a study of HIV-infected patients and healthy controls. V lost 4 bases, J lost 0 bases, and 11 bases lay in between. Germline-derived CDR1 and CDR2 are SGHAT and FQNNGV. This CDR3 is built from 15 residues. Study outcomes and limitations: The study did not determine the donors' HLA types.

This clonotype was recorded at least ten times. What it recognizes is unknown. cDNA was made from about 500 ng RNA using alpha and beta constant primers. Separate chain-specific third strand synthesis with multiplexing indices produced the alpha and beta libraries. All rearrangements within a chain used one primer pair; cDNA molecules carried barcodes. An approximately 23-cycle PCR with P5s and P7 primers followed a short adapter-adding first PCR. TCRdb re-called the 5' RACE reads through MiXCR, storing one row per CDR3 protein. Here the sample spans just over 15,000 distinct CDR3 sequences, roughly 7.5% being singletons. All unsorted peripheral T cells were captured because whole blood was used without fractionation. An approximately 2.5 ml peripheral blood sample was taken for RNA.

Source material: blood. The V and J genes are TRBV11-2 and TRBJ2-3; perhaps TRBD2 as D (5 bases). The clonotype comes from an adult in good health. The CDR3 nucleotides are TGTGCCAGCAGCTCCCAAACTAGGAGCACAGATACGCAGTATTTT. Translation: CASSSQTRSTDTQYF.